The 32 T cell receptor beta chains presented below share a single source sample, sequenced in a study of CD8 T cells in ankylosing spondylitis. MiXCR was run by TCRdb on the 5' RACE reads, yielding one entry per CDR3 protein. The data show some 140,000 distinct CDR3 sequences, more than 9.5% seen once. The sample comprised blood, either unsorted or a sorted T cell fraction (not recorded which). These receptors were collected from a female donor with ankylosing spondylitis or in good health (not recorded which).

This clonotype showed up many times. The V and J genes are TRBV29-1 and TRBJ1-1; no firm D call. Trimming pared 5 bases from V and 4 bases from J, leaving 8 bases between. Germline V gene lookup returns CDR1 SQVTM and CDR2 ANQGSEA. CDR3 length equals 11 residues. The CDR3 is CSVSEGTEAFF. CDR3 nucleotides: TGCAGCGTTTCGGAGGGCACTGAAGCTTTCTTT.

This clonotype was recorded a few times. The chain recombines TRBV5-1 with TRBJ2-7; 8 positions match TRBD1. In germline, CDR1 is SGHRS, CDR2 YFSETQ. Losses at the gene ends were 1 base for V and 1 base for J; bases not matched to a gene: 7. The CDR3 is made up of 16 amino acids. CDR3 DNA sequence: TGCGCCAGCAGCTTGCTCAGGGGGCGAGATTCCTACGAGCAGTACTTC. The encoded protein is CASSLLRGRDSYEQYF.

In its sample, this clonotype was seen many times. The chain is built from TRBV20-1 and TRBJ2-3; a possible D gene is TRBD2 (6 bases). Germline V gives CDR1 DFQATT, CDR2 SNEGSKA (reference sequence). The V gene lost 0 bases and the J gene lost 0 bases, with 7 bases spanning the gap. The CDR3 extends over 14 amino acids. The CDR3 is CSARDSGSTDTQYF. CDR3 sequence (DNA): TGCAGTGCTAGAGACAGCGGGAGCACAGATACGCAGTATTTT.

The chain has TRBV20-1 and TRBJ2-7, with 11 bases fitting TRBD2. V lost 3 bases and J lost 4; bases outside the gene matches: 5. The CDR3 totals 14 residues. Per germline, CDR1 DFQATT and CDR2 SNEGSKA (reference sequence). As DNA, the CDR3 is TGCAGTGCTAGGGGGACTAGCGGTCATTACGAGCAGTACTTC. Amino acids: CSARGTSGHYEQYF.

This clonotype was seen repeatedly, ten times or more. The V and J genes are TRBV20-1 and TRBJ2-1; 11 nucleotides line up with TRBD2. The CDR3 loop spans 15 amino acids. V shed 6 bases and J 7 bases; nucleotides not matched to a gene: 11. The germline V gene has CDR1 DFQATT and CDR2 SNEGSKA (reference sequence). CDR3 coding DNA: TGCAGTGCCACTGGGGGACTAGCGGCTAGGAATGAGCAGTTCTTC. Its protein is CSATGGLAARNEQFF.

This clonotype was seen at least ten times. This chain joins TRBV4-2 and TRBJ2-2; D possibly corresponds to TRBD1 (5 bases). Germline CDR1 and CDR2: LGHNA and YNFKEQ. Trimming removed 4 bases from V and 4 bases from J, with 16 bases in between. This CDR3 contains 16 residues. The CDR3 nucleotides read TGTGCCAGCAGCCCTTGGGCAGGGTCGGCCACCGGGGAGCTGTTTTTT. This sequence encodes CASSPWAGSATGELFF.

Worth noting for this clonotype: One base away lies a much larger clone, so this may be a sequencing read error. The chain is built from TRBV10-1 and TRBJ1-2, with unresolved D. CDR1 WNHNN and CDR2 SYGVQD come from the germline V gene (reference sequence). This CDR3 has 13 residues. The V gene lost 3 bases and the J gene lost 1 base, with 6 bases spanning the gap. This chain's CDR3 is CASSDRRNYGYTF. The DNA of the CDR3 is TGCGCCAGCAGTGATCGACGTAACTATGGCTACACCTTC.

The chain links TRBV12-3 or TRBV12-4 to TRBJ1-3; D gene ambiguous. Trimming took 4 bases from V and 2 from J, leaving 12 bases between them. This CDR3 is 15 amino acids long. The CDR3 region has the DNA TGTGCCAGCAGTTCGGGCCTTCACACTGGAAACACCATATATTTT. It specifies CASSSGLHTGNTIYF.

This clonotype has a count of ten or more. CDR3 sequence: CASSSPPDRDNYGYTF. The DNA of the CDR3 is TGTGCCAGCAGCTCCCCCCCGGACAGGGATAACTATGGCTACACCTTC. The gene calls are TRBV7-9 and TRBJ1-2; TRBD1 agrees at 8 bases. The CDR3 contains 16 residues. The germline CDR1 and CDR2 sequences are SEHNR and FQNEAQ (reference sequence). The V segment lost 4 bases and the J segment 1 base; nucleotides outside the gene matches: 8. The entire variable domain, with the rest obtained from reference TRBV7-9 and TRBJ1-2, is as follows: DTGVSQNPRHKITKRGQNVTFRCDPISEHNRLYWYRQTLGQGPEFLTYFQNEAQLEKSRLLSDRFSAERPKGSFSTLEIQRTEQGDSAMYLCASSSPPDRDNYGYTFGSGTRLTVV.

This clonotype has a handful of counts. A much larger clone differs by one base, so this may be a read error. The CDR3 sequence is CASSLMTGGDTF. Here the CDR3 DNA reads TGTGCCAGCAGCCTGATGACAGGGGGCGACACCTTC. The V gene is TRBV28, the J gene TRBJ1-2; 10 bases align to TRBD1. Germline assignment: CDR1 MDHEN and CDR2 SYDVKM. The CDR3 length is 12 residues. Germline trimming cut 6 bases from V and 12 bases from J; bases unmatched to any gene: 7.

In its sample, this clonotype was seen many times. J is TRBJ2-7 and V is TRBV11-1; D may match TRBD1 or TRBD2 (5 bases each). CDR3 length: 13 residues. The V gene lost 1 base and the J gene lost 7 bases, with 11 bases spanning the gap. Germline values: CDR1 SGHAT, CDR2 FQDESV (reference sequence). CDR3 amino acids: CASSLDTRGEQYF. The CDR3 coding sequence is TGTGCCAGCAGCTTAGATACTAGGGGAGAGCAGTACTTC.

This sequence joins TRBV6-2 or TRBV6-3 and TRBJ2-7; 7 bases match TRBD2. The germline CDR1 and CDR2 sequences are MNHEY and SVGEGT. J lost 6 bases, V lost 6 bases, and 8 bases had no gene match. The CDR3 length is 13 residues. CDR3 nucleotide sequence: TGTGCCAGCAGGACTAGCACCCTACGCGAGCAGTACTTC. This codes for CASRTSTLREQYF.

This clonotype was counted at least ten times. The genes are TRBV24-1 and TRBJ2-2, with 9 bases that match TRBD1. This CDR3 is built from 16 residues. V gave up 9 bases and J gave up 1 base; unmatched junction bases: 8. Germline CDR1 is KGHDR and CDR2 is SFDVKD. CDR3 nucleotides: TGTGCCACCTCCCCCCGGACAGGGGAGAACACCGGGGAGCTGTTTTTT. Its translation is CATSPRTGENTGELFF.

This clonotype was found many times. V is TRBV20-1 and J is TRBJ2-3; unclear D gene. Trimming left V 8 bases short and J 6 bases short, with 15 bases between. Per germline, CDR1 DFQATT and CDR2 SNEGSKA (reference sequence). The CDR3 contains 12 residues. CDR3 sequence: CSPHFPSDTQYF. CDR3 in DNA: TGCAGTCCTCACTTCCCCTCTGATACGCAGTATTTT.

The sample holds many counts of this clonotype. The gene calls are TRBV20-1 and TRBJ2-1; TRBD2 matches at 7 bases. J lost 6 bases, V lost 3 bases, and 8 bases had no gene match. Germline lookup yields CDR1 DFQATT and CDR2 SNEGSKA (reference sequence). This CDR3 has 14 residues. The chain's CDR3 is CSASGQRDFNEQFF. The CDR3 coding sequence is TGCAGTGCTAGTGGGCAGCGGGACTTCAATGAGCAGTTCTTC.

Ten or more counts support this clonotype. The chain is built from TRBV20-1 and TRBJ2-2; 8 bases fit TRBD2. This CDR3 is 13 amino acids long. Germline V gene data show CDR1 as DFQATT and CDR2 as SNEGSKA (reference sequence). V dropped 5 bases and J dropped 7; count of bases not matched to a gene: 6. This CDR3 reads CSASKREYGELFF. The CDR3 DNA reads TGCAGTGCTTCAAAGCGGGAGTACGGGGAGCTGTTTTTT.

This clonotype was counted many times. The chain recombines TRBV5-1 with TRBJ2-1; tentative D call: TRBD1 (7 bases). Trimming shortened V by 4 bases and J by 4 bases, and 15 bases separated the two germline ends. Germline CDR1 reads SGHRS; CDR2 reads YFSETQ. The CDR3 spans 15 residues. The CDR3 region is CASSRDREAYNEQFF. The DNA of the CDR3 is TGCGCCAGCAGCAGAGACAGGGAGGCATACAATGAGCAGTTCTTC. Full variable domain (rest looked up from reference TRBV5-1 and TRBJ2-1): KAGVTQTPRYLIKTRGQQVTLSCSPISGHRSVSWYQQTPGQGLQFLFEYFSETQRNKGNFPGRFSGRQFSNSRSEMNVSTLELGDSALYLCASSRDREAYNEQFFGPGTRLTVL.

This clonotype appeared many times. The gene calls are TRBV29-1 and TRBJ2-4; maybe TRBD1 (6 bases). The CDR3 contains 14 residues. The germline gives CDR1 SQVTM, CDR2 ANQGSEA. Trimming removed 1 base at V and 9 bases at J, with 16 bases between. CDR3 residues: CSVEVGQTGSIQYF. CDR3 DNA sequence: TGCAGCGTTGAAGTCGGACAGACGGGGAGCATTCAGTACTTC.

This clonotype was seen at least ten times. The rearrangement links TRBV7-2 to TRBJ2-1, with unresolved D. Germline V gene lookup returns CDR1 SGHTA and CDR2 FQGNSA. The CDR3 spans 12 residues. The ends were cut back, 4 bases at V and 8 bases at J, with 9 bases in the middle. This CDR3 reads CASSSDAYEQFF. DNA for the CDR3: TGTGCCAGCAGCTCCGACGCGTATGAGCAGTTCTTC.

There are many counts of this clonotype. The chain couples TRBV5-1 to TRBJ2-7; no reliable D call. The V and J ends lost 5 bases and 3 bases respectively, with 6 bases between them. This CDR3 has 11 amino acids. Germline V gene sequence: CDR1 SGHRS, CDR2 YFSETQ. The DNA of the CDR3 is TGCGCCAGCAGAGGGTTCTACGAGCAGTACTTC. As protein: CASRGFYEQYF.

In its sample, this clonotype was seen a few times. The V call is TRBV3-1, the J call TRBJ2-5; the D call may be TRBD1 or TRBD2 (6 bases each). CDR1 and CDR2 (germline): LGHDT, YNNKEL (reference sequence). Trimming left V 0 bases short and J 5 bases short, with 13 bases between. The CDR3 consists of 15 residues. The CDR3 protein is CASSQDRQGRETQYF. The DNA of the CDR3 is TGTGCCAGCAGCCAAGATAGGCAGGGGAGGGAGACCCAGTACTTC.

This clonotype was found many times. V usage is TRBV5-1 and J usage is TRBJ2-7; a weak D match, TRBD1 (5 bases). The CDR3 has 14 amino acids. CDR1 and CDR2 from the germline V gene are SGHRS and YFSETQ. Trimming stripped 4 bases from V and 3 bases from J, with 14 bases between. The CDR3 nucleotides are TGCGCCAGCAGCCGAGAGACAGAACTCTACGAGCAGTACTTC. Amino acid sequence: CASSRETELYEQYF.

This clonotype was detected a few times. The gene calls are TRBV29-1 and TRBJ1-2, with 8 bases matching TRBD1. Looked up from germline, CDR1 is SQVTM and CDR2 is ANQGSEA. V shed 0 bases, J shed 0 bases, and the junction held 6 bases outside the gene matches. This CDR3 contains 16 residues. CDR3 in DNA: TGCAGCGTTGAAGATCGGGGGACAGGTGCTAACTATGGCTACACCTTC. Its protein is CSVEDRGTGANYGYTF.

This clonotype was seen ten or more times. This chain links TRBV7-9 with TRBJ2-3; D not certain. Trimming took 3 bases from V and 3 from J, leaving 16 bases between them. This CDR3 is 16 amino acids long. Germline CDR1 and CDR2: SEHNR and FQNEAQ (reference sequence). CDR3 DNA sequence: TGTGCCAGCAGCTTCATAGAAGGCCGAGGTACAGATACGCAGTATTTT. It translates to CASSFIEGRGTDTQYF.

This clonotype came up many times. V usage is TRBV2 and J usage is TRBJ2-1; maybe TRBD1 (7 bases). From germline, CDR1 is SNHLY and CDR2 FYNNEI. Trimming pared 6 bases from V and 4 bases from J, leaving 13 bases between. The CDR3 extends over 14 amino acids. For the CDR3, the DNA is TGTGCCAGCAGGGTGTCAGGGGGGTACAATGAGCAGTTCTTC. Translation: CASRVSGGYNEQFF.

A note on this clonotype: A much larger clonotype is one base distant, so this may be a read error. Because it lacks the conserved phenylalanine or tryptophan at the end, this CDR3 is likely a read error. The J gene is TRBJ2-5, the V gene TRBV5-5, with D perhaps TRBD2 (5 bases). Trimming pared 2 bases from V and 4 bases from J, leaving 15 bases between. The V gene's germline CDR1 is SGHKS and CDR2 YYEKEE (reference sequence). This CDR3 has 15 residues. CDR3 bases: TGTGCCAGCAGCTTTACACGACTTGAGGGAGAGACCCAGTACTTG. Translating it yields CASSFTRLEGETQYL.

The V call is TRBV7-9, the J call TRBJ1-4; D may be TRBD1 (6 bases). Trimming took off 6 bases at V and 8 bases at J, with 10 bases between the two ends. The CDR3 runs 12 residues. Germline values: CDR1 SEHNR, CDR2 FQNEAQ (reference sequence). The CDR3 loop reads CASSPGAEKLFF. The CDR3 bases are TGTGCCAGCAGTCCAGGGGCCGAAAAACTGTTTTTT. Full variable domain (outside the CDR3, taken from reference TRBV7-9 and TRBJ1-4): DTGVSQNPRHKITKRGQNVTFRCDPISEHNRLYWYRQTLGQGPEFLTYFQNEAQLEKSRLLSDRFSAERPKGSFSTLEIQRTEQGDSAMYLCASSPGAEKLFFGSGTQLSVL.

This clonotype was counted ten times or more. The CDR3 DNA reads TGTGCCAGCAGTTACTCGCAGGCGCACACTGAAGCTTTCTTT. Protein sequence: CASSYSQAHTEAFF. This rearrangement joins TRBV6-5 to TRBJ1-1; D remains unclear. V was trimmed by 0 bases and J by 3 bases, leaving 8 bases between them. In germline, CDR1 is MNHEY, CDR2 SVGAGI. This CDR3 region has 14 residues.

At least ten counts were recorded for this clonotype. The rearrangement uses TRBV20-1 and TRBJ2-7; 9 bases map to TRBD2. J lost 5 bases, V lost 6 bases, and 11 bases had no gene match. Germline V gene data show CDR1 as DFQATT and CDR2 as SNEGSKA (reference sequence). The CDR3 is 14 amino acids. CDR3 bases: TGCAGTGCGGATAAGCGGGAGGAACTCCACGAGCAGTACTTC. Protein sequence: CSADKREELHEQYF.

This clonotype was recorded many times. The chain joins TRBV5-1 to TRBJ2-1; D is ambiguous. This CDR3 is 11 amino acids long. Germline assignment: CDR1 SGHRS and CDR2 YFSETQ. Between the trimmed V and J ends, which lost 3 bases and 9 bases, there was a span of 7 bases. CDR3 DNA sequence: TGCGCCAGCAGCTCCGCCGGTGAGCAGTTCTTC. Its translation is CASSSAGEQFF.

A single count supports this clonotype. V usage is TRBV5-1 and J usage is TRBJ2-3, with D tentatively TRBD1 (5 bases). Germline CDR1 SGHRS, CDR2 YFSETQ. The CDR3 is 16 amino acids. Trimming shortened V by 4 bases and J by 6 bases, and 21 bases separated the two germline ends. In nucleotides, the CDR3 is TGCGCCAGCAGCCGCCAGGACATAACTTCGGGCGATACGCAGTATTTT. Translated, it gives CASSRQDITSGDTQYF.

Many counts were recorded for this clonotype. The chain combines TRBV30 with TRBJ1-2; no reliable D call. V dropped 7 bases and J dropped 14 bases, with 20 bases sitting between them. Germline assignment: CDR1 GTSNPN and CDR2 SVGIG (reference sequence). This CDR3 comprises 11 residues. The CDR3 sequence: CASHSSPKITF. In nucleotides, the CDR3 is TGTGCCTCCCATTCTAGCCCGAAGATAACCTTC.